Listed below are T cell receptor beta chains from one sample, sequenced in a study of T cells after yellow fever vaccination. TCRdb called the 5' RACE reads again in MiXCR, with one record for every CDR3 protein. Counted here are 120,000 to 150,000 distinct CDR3 sequences, 7% to 9% occurring once; the ten biggest clones make up under 0.95%. Specimen: CD4+ T cells sorted from PBMCs, collected 5 days after the yellow fever booster vaccination. All receptors come from a man aged 25-45 years who received the YFV17D yellow fever vaccine. Both conserved end residues are part of each CDR3. The order of the fields is V gene, D gene, J gene, clone size, CDR3 protein, CDR3 DNA. The D gene is left open where the match is weak. Clone size is not always given. Where it is, it says once, few, many or a class for expanded clones.

TRBV5-1	TRBD1	TRBJ2-3	many	CASSFLGQDRSGSADTQYF	TGCGCCAGCAGCTTCCTCGGACAGGACCGATCCGGTAGCGCAGATACGCAGTATTTT
TRBV6-5	TRBD2	TRBJ2-1	few	CASSSSGRDYNEQFF	TGTGCCAGCAGTTCCAGCGGGAGGGATTACAATGAGCAGTTCTTC
TRBV5-5	.	TRBJ2-5	many	CASSLSGTAQETQYF	TGTGCCAGCAGCTTGAGCGGGACAGCCCAAGAGACCCAGTACTTC
TRBV9	.	TRBJ1-5	many	CASSVGESYNQPQHF	TGTGCCAGCAGCGTAGGGGAATCCTACAATCAGCCCCAGCATTTT
TRBV7-9	.	TRBJ1-5	many	CASSLGTDNQPQHF	TGTGCCAGCAGCTTAGGGACGGACAATCAGCCCCAGCATTTT
TRBV5-1	.	TRBJ2-5	many	CASSRGGQETQYF	TGCGCCAGCAGCCGAGGGGGCCAAGAGACCCAGTACTTC
TRBV4-2	TRBD2	TRBJ2-7	many	CASSQGGSLNEQYF	TGTGCCAGCAGCCAGGGCGGGAGTTTGAACGAGCAGTACTTC
TRBV27	.	TRBJ2-1	many	CASSFRLMGSSYNEQFF	TGTGCCAGCAGTTTTCGCCTAATGGGAAGCTCCTACAATGAGCAGTTCTTC
TRBV7-2	.	TRBJ2-7	.	CASSLDGGGWYEQYF	TGTGCCAGCAGCTTAGACGGGGGCGGTTGGTACGAGCAGTACTTC
TRBV7-2	TRBD2	TRBJ2-7	many	CASSIRTWTSGRPYEQYF	TGTGCCAGCAGCATCAGGACCTGGACTAGCGGGAGACCCTACGAGCAGTACTTC
TRBV28	TRBD1	TRBJ2-1	many	CASWDRYNEQFF	TGTGCCAGTTGGGACAGGTACAATGAGCAGTTCTTC
TRBV7-6	.	TRBJ2-7	few	CASSLESGSIYEQYF	TGTGCCAGCAGCTTAGAGTCAGGGTCCATCTACGAGCAGTACTTC
TRBV7-7	TRBD2	TRBJ2-5	many	CASSPFGYLGLAGKQETQYF	TGTGCCAGCAGCCCTTTTGGGTATTTGGGACTAGCGGGAAAACAAGAGACCCAGTACTTC
TRBV6-1	.	TRBJ2-5	many	CASSDTTGRAETQYF	TGTGCCAGCAGTGACACGACAGGGAGGGCAGAGACCCAGTACTTC
TRBV10-3	.	TRBJ2-7	many	CAISGLLVPYEQYF	TGTGCCATCAGTGGACTCCTAGTTCCCTACGAGCAGTACTTC
TRBV7-2	TRBD2	TRBJ2-7	few	CASSFGGGYSYEQYF	TGTGCCAGCAGCTTTGGGGGGGGGTACTCCTACGAGCAGTACTTC
TRBV14	TRBD2	TRBJ2-1	many	CASSQGLARYNEQFF	TGTGCCAGCAGCCAAGGACTAGCGAGGTACAATGAGCAGTTCTTC
TRBV23-1	.	TRBJ2-5	many	CASSQLGFRETQYF	TGCGCCAGCAGTCAACTGGGTTTTAGGGAGACCCAGTACTTC
TRBV7-8	.	TRBJ2-5	many	CASSLGGREETQYF	TGTGCCAGCAGCTTAGGCGGCAGGGAAGAGACCCAGTACTTC
TRBV4-3	TRBD1	TRBJ1-2	many	CASSLGTENYGYTF	TGCGCCAGCAGCCTGGGGACAGAGAACTATGGCTACACCTTC
TRBV20-1	TRBD1	TRBJ2-7	many	CSARVDRGFSGEQYF	TGCAGTGCTAGAGTGGACAGGGGGTTCAGTGGCGAGCAGTACTTC
TRBV7-8	.	TRBJ2-1	many	CASSLAIQTGDEQFF	TGTGCCAGCAGCTTAGCGATACAGACTGGCGATGAGCAGTTCTTC
TRBV20-1	.	TRBJ2-7	many	CSASFDEQYF	TGCAGTGCTAGTTTCGACGAGCAGTACTTC
TRBV4-2	TRBD2	TRBJ2-7	many	CASSQESGTSGSFYEQYF	TGTGCCAGCAGCCAGGAAAGCGGGACTAGCGGGAGTTTCTACGAGCAGTACTTC
TRBV7-6	TRBD2	TRBJ2-1	many	CASSLALAGGPLNEQFF	TGTGCCAGCAGCTTAGCGCTAGCGGGAGGGCCATTAAACGAGCAGTTCTTC
TRBV5-1	.	TRBJ2-7	many	CASSLGGASYEQYF	TGCGCCAGCAGCTTAGGGGGGGCTTCCTACGAGCAGTACTTC
TRBV20-1	TRBD1	TRBJ2-7	many	CSARATTGNLYEQYF	TGCAGTGCTAGAGCGACGACAGGGAATTTGTACGAGCAGTACTTC
TRBV7-2	.	TRBJ1-2	many	CASSLQRYGYTF	TGTGCCAGCAGCCTACAGCGTTATGGCTACACCTTC
TRBV7-2	.	TRBJ2-3	many	CASSAGSADTQYF	TGTGCCAGCAGCGCCGGGAGCGCAGATACGCAGTATTTT
TRBV6-1	TRBD2	TRBJ2-3	many	CASSPAGGRGPDTQYF	TGTGCCAGCAGCCCAGCGGGAGGGAGGGGACCAGATACGCAGTATTTT
TRBV10-3	.	TRBJ2-5	many	CAISLGGDQETQYF	TGTGCCATCAGCTTAGGTGGCGACCAAGAGACCCAGTACTTC
TRBV6-2/TRBV6-3	TRBD1	TRBJ1-6	many	CASSPPGQGSAPLHF	TGTGCCAGCAGTCCGCCGGGACAGGGATCGGCACCCCTCCACTTT
TRBV7-7	.	TRBJ2-5	many	CASSLGVSETQYF	TGTGCTAGCAGCTTAGGGGTTTCGGAGACCCAGTACTTC
TRBV20-1	.	TRBJ2-7	.	CSAKQYQRDYEQYF	TGCAGTGCAAAACAGTACCAACGGGACTACGAGCAGTACTTC
TRBV7-2	.	TRBJ2-7	.	CASSANGLVYEQYF	TGTGCCAGCAGCGCTAACGGACTTGTCTACGAGCAGTACTTC
TRBV5-1	.	TRBJ2-5	many	CASSLIGETQYF	TGCGCCAGCAGCTTGATTGGGGAGACCCAGTACTTC
TRBV12-3/TRBV12-4	.	TRBJ2-1	.	CASSGAQEGGKYNEQFF	TGTGCCAGCAGTGGGGCACAGGAGGGGGGGAAATACAATGAGCAGTTCTTC
TRBV20-1	TRBD2	TRBJ2-7	few	CSARGSGRASSEQYF	TGCAGTGCTAGAGGAAGCGGGAGGGCCTCATCCGAGCAGTACTTC
TRBV7-2	TRBD1	TRBJ1-2	many	CASSTDRVAGYTF	TGTGCCAGCAGCACCGACAGGGTTGCTGGCTACACCTTC
TRBV12-3/TRBV12-4	.	TRBJ2-5	many	CASTGLTRETQYF	TGTGCCAGCACCGGACTAACCCGGGAGACCCAGTACTTC
TRBV6-5	.	TRBJ2-7	many	CASSRGQEQYF	TGTGCCAGCAGTCGCGGACAGGAGCAGTACTTC
TRBV7-3	.	TRBJ2-5	many	CASSQLQGTVETQYF	TGTGCCAGCAGCCAACTACAGGGGACTGTGGAGACCCAGTACTTC
TRBV28	.	TRBJ2-7	.	CASSQGGAARYEQYF	TGTGCCAGCAGCCAGGGGGGGGCAGCGCGGTACGAGCAGTACTTC
TRBV20-1	.	TRBJ2-5	many	CSARAVAGSQETQYF	TGCAGTGCTAGAGCAGTCGCGGGGTCCCAAGAGACCCAGTACTTC
TRBV20-1	TRBD2	TRBJ2-3	many	CSAHSGGSTDTQYF	TGCAGTGCTCATAGCGGGGGGAGCACAGATACGCAGTATTTT
TRBV4-3	.	TRBJ2-2	many	CASSHVLGELFF	TGCGCCAGCAGCCACGTGCTCGGGGAGCTGTTTTTT
TRBV29-1	.	TRBJ2-7	many	CSVEGGNSYEQYF	TGCAGCGTGGAAGGGGGAAACTCCTACGAGCAGTACTTC
TRBV2	TRBD1	TRBJ1-4	few	CASIVAGGAGDNEKLFF	TGTGCCAGCATAGTAGCAGGGGGCGCCGGGGATAATGAAAAACTGTTTTTT
TRBV5-1	.	TRBJ2-1	many	CASSLAFLANLGDEQFF	TGCGCCAGCAGCTTGGCCTTTTTAGCTAACCTTGGGGATGAGCAGTTCTTC
TRBV19	.	TRBJ2-1	many	CASSIAPGFGSYNEQFF	TGTGCCAGTAGTATAGCCCCAGGGTTTGGTTCCTACAATGAGCAGTTCTTC